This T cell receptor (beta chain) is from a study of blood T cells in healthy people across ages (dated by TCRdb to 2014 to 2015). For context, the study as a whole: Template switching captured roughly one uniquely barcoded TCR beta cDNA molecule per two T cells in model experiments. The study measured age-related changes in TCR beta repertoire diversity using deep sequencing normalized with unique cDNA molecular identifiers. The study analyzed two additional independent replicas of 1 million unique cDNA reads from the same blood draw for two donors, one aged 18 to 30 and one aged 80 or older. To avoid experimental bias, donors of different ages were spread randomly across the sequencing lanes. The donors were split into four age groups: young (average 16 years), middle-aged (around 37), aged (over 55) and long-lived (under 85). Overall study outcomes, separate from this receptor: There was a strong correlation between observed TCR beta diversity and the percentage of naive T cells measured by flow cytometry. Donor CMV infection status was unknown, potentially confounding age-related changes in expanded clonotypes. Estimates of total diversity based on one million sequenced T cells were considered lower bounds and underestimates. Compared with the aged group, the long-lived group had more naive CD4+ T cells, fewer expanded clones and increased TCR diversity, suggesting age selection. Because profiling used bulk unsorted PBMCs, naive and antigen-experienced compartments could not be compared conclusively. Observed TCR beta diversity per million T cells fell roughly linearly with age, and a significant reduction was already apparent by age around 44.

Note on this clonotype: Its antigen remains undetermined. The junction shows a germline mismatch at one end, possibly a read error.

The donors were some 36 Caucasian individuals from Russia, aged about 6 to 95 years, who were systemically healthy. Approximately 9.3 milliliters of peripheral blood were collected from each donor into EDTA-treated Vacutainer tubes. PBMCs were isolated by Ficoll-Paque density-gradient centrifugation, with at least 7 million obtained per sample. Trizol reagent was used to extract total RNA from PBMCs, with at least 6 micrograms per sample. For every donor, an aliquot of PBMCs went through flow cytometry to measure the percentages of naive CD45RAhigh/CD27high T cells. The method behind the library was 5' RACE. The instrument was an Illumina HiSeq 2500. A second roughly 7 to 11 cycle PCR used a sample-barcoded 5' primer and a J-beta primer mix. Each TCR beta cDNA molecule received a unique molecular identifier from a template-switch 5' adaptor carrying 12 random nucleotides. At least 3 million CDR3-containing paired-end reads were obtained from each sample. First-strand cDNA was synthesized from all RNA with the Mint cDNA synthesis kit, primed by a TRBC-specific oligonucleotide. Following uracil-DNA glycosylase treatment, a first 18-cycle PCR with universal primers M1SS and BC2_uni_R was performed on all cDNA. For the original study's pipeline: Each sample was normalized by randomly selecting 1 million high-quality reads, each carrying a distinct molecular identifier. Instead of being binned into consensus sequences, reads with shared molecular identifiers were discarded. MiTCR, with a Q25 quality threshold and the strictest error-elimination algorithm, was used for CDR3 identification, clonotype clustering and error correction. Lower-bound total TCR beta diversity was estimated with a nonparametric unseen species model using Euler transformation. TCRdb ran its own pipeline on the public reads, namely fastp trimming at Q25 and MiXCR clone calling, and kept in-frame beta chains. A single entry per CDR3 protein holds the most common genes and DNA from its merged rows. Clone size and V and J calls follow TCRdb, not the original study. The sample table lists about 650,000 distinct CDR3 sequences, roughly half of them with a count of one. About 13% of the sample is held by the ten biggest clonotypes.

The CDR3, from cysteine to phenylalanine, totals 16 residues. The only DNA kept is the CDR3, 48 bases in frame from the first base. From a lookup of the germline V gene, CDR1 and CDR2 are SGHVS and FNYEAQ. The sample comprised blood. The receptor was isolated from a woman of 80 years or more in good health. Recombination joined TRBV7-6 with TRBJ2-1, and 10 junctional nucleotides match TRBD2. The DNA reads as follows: TGCGCCAGCTCAATAGAGCGGGGGGGGTCCTACAATGAGCAGTTCTTC. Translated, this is CASSIERGGSYNEQFF.